This T cell receptor (beta chain) was observed in a study of cytomegalovirus exposure and HLA in healthy donors. Findings and limits, study-wide: Several of the most significant clusters appeared, in a later analysis, to be linked to common viral pathogens. Cytomegalovirus association was listed for about 180 TCR beta chains.

In regard to this clone: No antigen is known for it.

PCR amplification relied on 60 Vbeta primers (plus 13 Jbeta primers). Generated by immunoSEQ multiplex PCR, the TCRdb table keeps only in-frame clones and is missing some. Here the sample spans some 140,000 clones, 75% to 85% being singletons. V lost 1 base and J 3 bases, leaving 13 bases between the germline ends. The CDR3 is 15 amino acids. Per the germline V gene, CDR1 is SEHNR and CDR2 is FQNEAQ (reference sequence). Input material: PBMCs. This chain links TRBV7-9 with TRBJ2-7; unclear D gene. This clonotype was obtained from a female donor in good health and CMV-seropositive. The CDR3 bases are TGTGCCAGCAGCTTAGTCCCAGAATACTACTACGAGCAGTACTTC. It translates to CASSLVPEYYYEQYF.